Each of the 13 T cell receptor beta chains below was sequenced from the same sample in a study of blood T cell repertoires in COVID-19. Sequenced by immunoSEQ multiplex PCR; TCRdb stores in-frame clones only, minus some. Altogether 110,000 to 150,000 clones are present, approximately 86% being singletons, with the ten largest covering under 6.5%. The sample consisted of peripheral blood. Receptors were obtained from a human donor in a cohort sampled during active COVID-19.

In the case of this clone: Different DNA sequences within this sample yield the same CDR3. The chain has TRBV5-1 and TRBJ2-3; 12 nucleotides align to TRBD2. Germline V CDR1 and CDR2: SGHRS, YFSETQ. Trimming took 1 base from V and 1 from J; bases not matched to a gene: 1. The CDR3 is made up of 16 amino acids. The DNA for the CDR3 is TGCGCCAGCAGCTTGCGGACTAGCGGGGGCACAGATACGCAGTATTTT. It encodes CASSLRTSGGTDTQYF.

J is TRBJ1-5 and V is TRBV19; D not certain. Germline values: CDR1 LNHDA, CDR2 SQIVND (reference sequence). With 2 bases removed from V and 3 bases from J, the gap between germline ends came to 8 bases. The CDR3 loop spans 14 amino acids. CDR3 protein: CASSIIGVNQPQHF. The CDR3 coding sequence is TGTGCCAGTAGTATAATCGGGGTCAATCAGCCCCAGCATTTT.

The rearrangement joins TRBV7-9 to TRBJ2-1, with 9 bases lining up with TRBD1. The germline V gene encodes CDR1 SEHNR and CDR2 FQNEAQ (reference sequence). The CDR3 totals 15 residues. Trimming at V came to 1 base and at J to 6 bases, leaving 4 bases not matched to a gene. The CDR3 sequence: CASSLGGQGLNEQFF. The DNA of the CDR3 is TGTGCCAGCAGCTTAGGGGGACAGGGCCTCAATGAGCAGTTCTTC.

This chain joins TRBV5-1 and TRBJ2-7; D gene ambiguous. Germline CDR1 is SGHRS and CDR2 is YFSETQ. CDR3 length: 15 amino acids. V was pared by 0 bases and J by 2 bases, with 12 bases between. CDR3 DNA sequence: TGCGCCAGCAGCTTGGCCATCCAGGCAACCTACGAGCAGTACTTC. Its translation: CASSLAIQATYEQYF.

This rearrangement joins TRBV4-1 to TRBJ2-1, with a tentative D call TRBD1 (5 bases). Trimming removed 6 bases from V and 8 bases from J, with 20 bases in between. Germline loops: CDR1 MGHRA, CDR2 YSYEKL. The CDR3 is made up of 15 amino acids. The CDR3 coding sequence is TGCGCCAGCAGAAGTTTGGGGCTTCGGCCCCATGAGCAGTTCTTC. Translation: CASRSLGLRPHEQFF.

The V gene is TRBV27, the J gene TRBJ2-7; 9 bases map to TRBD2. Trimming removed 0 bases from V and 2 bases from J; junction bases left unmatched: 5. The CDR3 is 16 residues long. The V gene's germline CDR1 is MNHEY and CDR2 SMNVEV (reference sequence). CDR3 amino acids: CASSLSTASGAYEQYF. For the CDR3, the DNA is TGTGCCAGCAGTTTATCGACGGCTAGCGGGGCCTACGAGCAGTACTTC.

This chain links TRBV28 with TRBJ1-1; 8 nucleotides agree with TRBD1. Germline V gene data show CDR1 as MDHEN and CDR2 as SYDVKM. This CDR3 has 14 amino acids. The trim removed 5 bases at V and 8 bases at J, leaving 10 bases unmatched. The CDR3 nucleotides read TGTGCCAGCAGTCAGGGGGCGGGGGTTAGCGAAGCTTTCTTT. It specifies CASSQGAGVSEAFF.

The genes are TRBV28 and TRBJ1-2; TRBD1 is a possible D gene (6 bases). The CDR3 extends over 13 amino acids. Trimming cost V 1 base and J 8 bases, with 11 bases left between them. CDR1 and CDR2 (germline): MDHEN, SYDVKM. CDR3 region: CASSLSGGRGYTF. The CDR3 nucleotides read TGTGCCAGCAGTTTATCGGGGGGCCGGGGCTACACCTTC.

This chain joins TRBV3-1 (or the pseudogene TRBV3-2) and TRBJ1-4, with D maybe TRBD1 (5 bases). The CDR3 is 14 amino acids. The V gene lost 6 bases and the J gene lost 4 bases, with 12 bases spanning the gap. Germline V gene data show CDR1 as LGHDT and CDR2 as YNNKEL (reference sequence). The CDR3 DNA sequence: TGTGCCAGCAGGTCCGGGGGGGGTAATGAAAAACTGTTTTTT. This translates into CASRSGGGNEKLFF.

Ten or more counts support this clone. CDR3 region: CASSPGHNSPLHF. The CDR3 DNA is TGTGCCAGCAGCCCAGGGCATAATTCACCCCTCCACTTT. The chain carries TRBV5-8 and TRBJ1-6; tentatively, D is TRBD1 (5 bases). The CDR3 length is 13 residues. The V and J ends lost 4 bases and 5 bases respectively, with 7 bases between them. CDR1 is SGHTS and CDR2 is YDEGEE in the germline V gene.

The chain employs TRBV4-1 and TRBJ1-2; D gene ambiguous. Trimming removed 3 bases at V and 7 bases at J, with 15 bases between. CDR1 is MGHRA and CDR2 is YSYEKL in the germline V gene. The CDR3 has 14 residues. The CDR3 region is CASSHILRLGGYTF. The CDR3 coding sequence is TGCGCCAGCAGCCACATCCTTAGACTCGGTGGCTACACCTTC.

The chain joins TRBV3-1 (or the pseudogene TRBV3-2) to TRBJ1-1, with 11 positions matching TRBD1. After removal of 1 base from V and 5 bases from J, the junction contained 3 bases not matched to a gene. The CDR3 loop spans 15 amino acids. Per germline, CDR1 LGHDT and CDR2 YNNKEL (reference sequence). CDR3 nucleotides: TGTGCCAGCAGCCAAGTGGGACAGGGGGGGACTGAAGCTTTCTTT. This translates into CASSQVGQGGTEAFF.

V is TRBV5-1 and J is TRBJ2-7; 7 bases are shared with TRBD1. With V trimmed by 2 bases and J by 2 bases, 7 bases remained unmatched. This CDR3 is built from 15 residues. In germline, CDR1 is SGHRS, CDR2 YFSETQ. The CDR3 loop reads CASSFFTQGPYEQYF. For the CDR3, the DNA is TGCGCCAGCAGCTTCTTTACACAGGGGCCCTACGAGCAGTACTTC. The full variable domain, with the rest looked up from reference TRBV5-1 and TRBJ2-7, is KAGVTQTPRYLIKTRGQQVTLSCSPISGHRSVSWYQQTPGQGLQFLFEYFSETQRNKGNFPGRFSGRQFSNSRSEMNVSTLELGDSALYLCASSFFTQGPYEQYFGPGTRLTVT.